These 23 T cell receptor beta chains were all obtained from the same sample, sequenced in a study of cytomegalovirus exposure and HLA in healthy donors. PCR involved 60 Vbeta and 13 Jbeta primers. The table came from immunoSEQ multiplex PCR; TCRdb's copy has only in-frame clones and leaves some out. In the table there are about 160,000 clones, 70% to 90% of which are singletons. What was sequenced was PBMCs. Receptor source: a young man in good health and CMV-seropositive.

The chain uses TRBV7-8 and TRBJ2-1; TRBD2 matches at 12 bases. CDR1 is SGHVS and CDR2 is FQNEAQ in the germline V gene. Trimming took 2 bases from V and 2 from J; bases not matched to a gene: 1. The CDR3 extends over 16 amino acids. In DNA, the CDR3 is TGTGCCAGCAGCTTACCTAGCGGGGGGGCCTACAATGAGCAGTTCTTC. Residues: CASSLPSGGAYNEQFF.

This clone was found once. This sequence joins TRBV29-1 and TRBJ2-5; 8 bases line up with TRBD1. CDR1 and CDR2 (germline): SQVTM, ANQGSEA. The CDR3 covers 12 residues. Trimming cost V 7 bases and J 5 bases; bases outside gene matches: 6. The chain's CDR3 is CSERQGRETQYF. Written as DNA, the CDR3 is TGCAGCGAACGACAGGGGCGGGAGACCCAGTACTTC.

The V call is TRBV10-2, the J call TRBJ1-1, with 11 nucleotides matching TRBD1. After removal of 2 bases from V and 7 bases from J, the junction contained 3 bases not matched to a gene. In germline, CDR1 is WSHSY, CDR2 SAAADI. The CDR3 is 14 residues long. The CDR3 DNA reads TGCGCCAGCAGTGAGGGACAGGGGGCTATTGAAGCTTTCTTT. It specifies CASSEGQGAIEAFF.

CDR3 in amino acids: CASSLLGADYGYTF. The CDR3 DNA reads as TGCGCCAGCAGCTTGCTAGGGGCCGACTATGGCTACACCTTC. This sequence joins TRBV5-1 and TRBJ1-2; tentative D call: TRBD1 (5 bases). The germline V gene has CDR1 SGHRS and CDR2 YFSETQ. V was cut by 1 base and J by 3 bases, with 10 bases left in between. This CDR3 spans 14 amino acids.

The chain uses TRBV6-1 and TRBJ2-2; D gene unclear. V was shortened by 6 bases and J by 0 bases, with 8 bases between the two germline ends. The germline gives CDR1 MNHNS, CDR2 SASEGT. The length of the CDR3 is 14 residues. In DNA, the CDR3 is TGTGCCAGCAGGGAAATTACGAACACCGGGGAGCTGTTTTTT. Translation gives CASREITNTGELFF.

The gene calls are TRBV4-3 and TRBJ1-2; 8 bases are a match to TRBD1. V dropped 0 bases and J dropped 3; count of bases not matched to a gene: 3. CDR1 LGHNA and CDR2 YSLEER come from the germline V gene. The CDR3 runs to 15 residues. The CDR3 DNA reads TGCGCCAGCAGCCAAGACAGGGGGCGGGACTATGGCTACACCTTC. It encodes CASSQDRGRDYGYTF.

The genes are TRBV11-3 and TRBJ1-4; possible D gene TRBD1, 6 bases. The CDR3 has 15 amino acids. CDR1 and CDR2 from the germline V gene are SGHNT and YENEEA. Trimming pared 0 bases from V and 7 bases from J, leaving 12 bases between. In DNA form, the CDR3 reads TGTGCCAGCAGCTTAGATCCAGGGGCGGGTGAAAAACTGTTTTTT. The encoded protein is CASSLDPGAGEKLFF.

This clone appeared once. This chain uses TRBV15 with TRBJ1-1, with 7 bases lining up with TRBD1. The junction had 12 bases not matched to a gene; V was cut back by 3 bases and J by 5 bases. The CDR3 length is 16 residues. Germline loops: CDR1 LNHNV, CDR2 YYDKDF (reference sequence). CDR3: CATSRSPEGARTEAFF. The CDR3 nucleotides are TGTGCCACCAGCAGGTCCCCGGAGGGGGCCAGGACTGAAGCTTTCTTT.

The chain recombines TRBV11-2 with TRBJ2-7, with 7 positions matching TRBD1. Germline assignment: CDR1 SGHAT and CDR2 FQNNGV. This CDR3 region has 15 residues. With V trimmed by 0 bases and J by 7 bases, 9 bases remained unmatched. The CDR3 sequence: CASSLDMTGSWEQYF. The CDR3 DNA follows: TGTGCCAGCAGCTTAGATATGACAGGGTCATGGGAGCAGTACTTC.

This clone was detected only a few times. The chain carries TRBV14 and TRBJ1-2, with 9 nucleotides matching TRBD1. Germline V lookup: CDR1 SGHDN, CDR2 FVKESK. With 4 bases clipped from V and 5 bases from J, the junction kept 2 bases outside the gene matches. This CDR3 has 13 residues. Here the CDR3 reads CASSRDRVYGYTF. CDR3 nucleotides: TGTGCCAGCAGCCGGGACAGGGTGTATGGCTACACCTTC.

This rearrangement joins TRBV30 to TRBJ1-6; D ambiguous. CDR3 length equals 16 residues. Trimming took off 0 bases at V and 0 bases at J, with 9 bases between the two ends. Germline values: CDR1 GTSNPN, CDR2 SVGIG (reference sequence). DNA for the CDR3: TGTGCCTGGAGTGTGGGAGGGAGCTCCTATAATTCACCCCTCCACTTT. Translated, it gives CAWSVGGSSYNSPLHF.

Only one count was recorded for this clone. The chain joins TRBV27 to TRBJ1-5; 7 nucleotides agree with TRBD1. The CDR3 contains 14 residues. Germline CDR1 reads MNHEY; CDR2 reads SMNVEV (reference sequence). V lost 4 bases, J lost 3 bases, and 3 bases stayed unmatched. CDR3 region: CASSSGQINQPQHF. The CDR3 DNA follows: TGTGCCAGCAGTTCGGGACAGATCAATCAGCCCCAGCATTTT.

This sequence joins TRBV4-1 and TRBJ2-3; 11 bases line up with TRBD2. The trim removed 0 bases at V and 6 bases at J, leaving 8 bases unmatched. The CDR3 covers 17 residues. Germline V gene data show CDR1 as MGHRA and CDR2 as YSYEKL. CDR3 nucleotide sequence: TGCGCCAGCAGCCAAGATCTTGCTAGCGGGGGGTTGGATACGCAGTATTTT. Protein: CASSQDLASGGLDTQYF.

J is TRBJ1-6 and V is TRBV7-9, with D hard to call. The germline V gene encodes CDR1 SEHNR and CDR2 FQNEAQ (reference sequence). CDR3 size: 14 residues. Between the trimmed V and J ends, which lost 1 base and 8 bases, there was a span of 9 bases. The CDR3 loop is CASSLEGGYSPLHF. The CDR3 nucleotides are TGTGCCAGCAGCTTAGAAGGCGGTTATTCACCCCTCCACTTT.

The DNA for the CDR3 is TGTGCCAGCAGCTCTGATCAGTACACTGAAGCTTTCTTT. Its translation is CASSSDQYTEAFF. The chain recombines TRBV7-9 with TRBJ1-1, with D unclear. The V end lost 4 bases, the J end lost 3 bases, and 9 bases lay between the germline ends. There are 13 residues in the CDR3. Germline CDR1 reads SEHNR; CDR2 reads FQNEAQ (reference sequence).

The J gene is TRBJ2-7, the V gene TRBV7-8, with D possibly being TRBD2 (5 bases). This CDR3 spans 15 amino acids. CDR1 is SGHVS, CDR2 FQNEAQ, per germline. Trimming took off 2 bases at V and 0 bases at J, with 11 bases between the two ends. The CDR3 region has the DNA TGTGCCAGCAGCTTATTCGAGGGAGTCTCCTACGAGCAGTACTTC. Its protein product is CASSLFEGVSYEQYF.

The chain has TRBV30 and TRBJ2-7, with D uncertain. CDR3 size: 15 residues. Per the germline V gene, CDR1 is GTSNPN and CDR2 is SVGIG (reference sequence). The ends were cut back, 5 bases at V and 2 bases at J, with 19 bases in the middle. The CDR3 nucleotides are TGTGCCTGGTCCCCGCAGTTAACAGTGACCTACGAGCAGTACTTC. It codes for CAWSPQLTVTYEQYF.

The V and J genes are TRBV7-9 and TRBJ2-2; 13 nucleotides match TRBD2. The CDR3 is 17 amino acids. Germline V CDR1 and CDR2: SEHNR, FQNEAQ (reference sequence). V was clipped by 3 bases and J by 3 bases; unmatched bases: 4. The CDR3 DNA is TGTGCCAGCAGCTTTGGGACTAGCGGGATTCACACCGGGGAGCTGTTTTTT. It is translated as CASSFGTSGIHTGELFF.

CDR3 sequence (DNA): TGTGCCTGGAGCCCACAGGGGGTAACTAACTATGGCTACACCTTC. Residues: CAWSPQGVTNYGYTF. V usage is TRBV30 and J usage is TRBJ1-2, with 8 nucleotides matching TRBD1. The V and J ends lost 3 bases and 0 bases, in that order; junction bases with no gene match: 6. The CDR3 sequence is 15 residues long. Germline values: CDR1 GTSNPN, CDR2 SVGIG (reference sequence).

The chain recombines TRBV4-1 with TRBJ2-4; D is uncertain. Germline CDR1 is MGHRA and CDR2 is YSYEKL. V gave up 0 bases and J gave up 8 bases, with 11 bases separating them. The CDR3 is made up of 14 amino acids. The CDR3 DNA sequence: TGCGCCAGCAGCCAAGACACTGCTGCGGACATTCAGTACTTC. Encoded protein: CASSQDTAADIQYF.

The rearrangement uses TRBV4-3 and TRBJ1-1; TRBD1 agrees at 8 bases. This CDR3 region has 17 residues. J gave up 4 bases and V 0 bases, and 10 bases lay outside the gene matches. CDR1 is LGHNA, CDR2 YSLEER, per germline. The CDR3 is CASSQDFRGLSSTEAFF. The CDR3 DNA sequence: TGCGCCAGCAGCCAAGACTTCAGGGGGCTTAGTAGCACTGAAGCTTTCTTT.

The chain is built from TRBV11-2 and TRBJ2-3; 7 nucleotides agree with TRBD1. CDR1 and CDR2 (germline): SGHAT, FQNNGV. V was clipped by 1 base and J by 3 bases; unmatched bases: 10. This CDR3 is 17 amino acids long. CDR3 protein: CASSLVGGQRSTDTQYF. The CDR3 region has the DNA TGTGCCAGCAGCTTAGTTGGGGGACAGAGGTCAACAGATACGCAGTATTTT.

The J gene is TRBJ2-3, the V gene TRBV6-1, with 10 positions matching TRBD2. The CDR3 totals 16 residues. With V trimmed by 4 bases and J by 6 bases, 10 bases remained unmatched. Germline CDR1 MNHNS, CDR2 SASEGT. In DNA, the CDR3 is TGTGCCAGCAGTGGACGCTTTAGCGGGGGGACCGATACGCAGTATTTT. Protein sequence: CASSGRFSGGTDTQYF.